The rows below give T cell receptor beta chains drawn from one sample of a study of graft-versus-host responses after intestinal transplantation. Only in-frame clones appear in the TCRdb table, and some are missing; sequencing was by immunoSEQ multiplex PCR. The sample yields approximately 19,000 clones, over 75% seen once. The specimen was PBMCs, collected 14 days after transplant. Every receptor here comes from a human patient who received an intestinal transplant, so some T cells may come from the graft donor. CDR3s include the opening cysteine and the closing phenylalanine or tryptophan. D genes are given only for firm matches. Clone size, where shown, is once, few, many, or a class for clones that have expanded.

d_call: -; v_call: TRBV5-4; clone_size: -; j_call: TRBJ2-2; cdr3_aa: CASTGASERGGELFF; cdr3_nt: TGTGCCAGCACCGGGGCTAGCGAGAGAGGCGGGGAGCTGTTTTTT
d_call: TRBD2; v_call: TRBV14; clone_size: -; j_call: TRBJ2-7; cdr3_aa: CASSQDGTSGSYEQYF; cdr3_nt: TGTGCCAGCAGCCAAGACGGGACTAGCGGCTCCTACGAGCAGTACTTC
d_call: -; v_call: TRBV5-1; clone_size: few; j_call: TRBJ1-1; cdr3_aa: CASSLVRVENTEAFF; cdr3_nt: TGCGCCAGCAGCTTGGTGCGGGTGGAGAACACTGAAGCTTTCTTT
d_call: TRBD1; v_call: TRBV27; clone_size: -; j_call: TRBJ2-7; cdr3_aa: CASSFQGARYEQYF; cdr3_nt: TGTGCCAGCAGTTTCCAGGGGGCGCGATACGAACAGTACTTC
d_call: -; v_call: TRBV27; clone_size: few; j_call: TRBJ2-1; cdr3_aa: CASSWDLPGSYNEQFF; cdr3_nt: TGTGCCAGCAGTTGGGACTTACCCGGCTCCTACAATGAGCAGTTCTTC
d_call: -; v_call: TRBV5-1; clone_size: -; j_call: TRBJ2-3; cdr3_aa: CASSLEARVRDTQYF; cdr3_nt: TGCGCCAGCAGCTTAGAGGCTAGGGTTCGGGATACGCAGTATTTT
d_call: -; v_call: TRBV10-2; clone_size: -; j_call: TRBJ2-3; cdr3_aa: CASTTGFAATDTQYF; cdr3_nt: TGCGCCAGCACCACAGGCTTTGCCGCCACAGATACGCAGTATTTT
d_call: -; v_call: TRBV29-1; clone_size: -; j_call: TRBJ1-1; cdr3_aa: CSALSLTNTEAFF; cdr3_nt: TGCAGCGCTCTCTCGCTAACGAACACTGAAGCTTTCTTT
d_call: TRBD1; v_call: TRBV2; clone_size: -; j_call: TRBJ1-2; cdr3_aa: CASQDRVNYGYTF; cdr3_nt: TGTGCCAGCCAGGACAGGGTTAACTATGGCTACACCTTC
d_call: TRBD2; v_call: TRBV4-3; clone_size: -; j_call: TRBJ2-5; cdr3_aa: CASSQGLAVTPETQYF; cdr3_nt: TGCGCCAGCAGCCAAGGGCTAGCGGTTACTCCAGAGACCCAGTACTTC
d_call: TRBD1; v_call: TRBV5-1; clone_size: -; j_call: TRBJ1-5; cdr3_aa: CASSRQDRGNQPQHF; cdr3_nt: TGCGCCAGCAGCCGTCAGGACAGGGGGAATCAGCCCCAGCATTTT
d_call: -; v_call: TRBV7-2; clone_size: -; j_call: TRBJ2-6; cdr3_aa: CASKIWETGANVLTF; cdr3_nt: TGTGCCAGCAAGATCTGGGAGACTGGGGCCAACGTCCTGACTTTC
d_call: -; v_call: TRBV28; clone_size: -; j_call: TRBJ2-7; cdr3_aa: CASSPSGTDTYEQYF; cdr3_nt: TGTGCCAGCAGTCCCTCCGGGACGGATACCTACGAGCAGTACTTC
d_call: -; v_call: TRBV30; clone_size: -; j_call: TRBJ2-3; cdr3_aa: CAWSVRRARGDTQYF; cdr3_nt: TGTGCCTGGAGTGTACGGCGGGCCCGGGGAGATACGCAGTATTTT
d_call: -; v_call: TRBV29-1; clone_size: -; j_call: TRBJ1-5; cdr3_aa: CSVGVGAAQPQHF; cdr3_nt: TGCAGCGTTGGTGTGGGGGCGGCTCAGCCCCAGCATTTT
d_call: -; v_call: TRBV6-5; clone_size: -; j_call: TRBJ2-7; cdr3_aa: CASSYLQGYEQYF; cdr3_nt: TGTGCCAGCAGTTACTTGCAGGGCTACGAGCAGTACTTC
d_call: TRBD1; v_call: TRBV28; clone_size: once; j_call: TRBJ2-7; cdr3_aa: CASSFGPWDSPYEQYF; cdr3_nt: TGTGCCAGCAGTTTCGGCCCTTGGGACAGCCCCTACGAGCAGTACTTC
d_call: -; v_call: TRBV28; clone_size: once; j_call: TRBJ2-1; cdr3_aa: CASRTGPEQFF; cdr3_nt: TGTGCCAGCAGGACCGGGCCCGAGCAGTTCTTC
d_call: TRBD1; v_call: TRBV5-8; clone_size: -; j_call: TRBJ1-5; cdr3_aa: CASSLEGQPGQPQHF; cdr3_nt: TGTGCCAGCAGCTTGGAGGGACAGCCCGGGCAGCCCCAGCATTTT
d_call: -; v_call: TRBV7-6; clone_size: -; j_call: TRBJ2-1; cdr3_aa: CASSHPGQDNNEQFF; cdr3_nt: TGTGCCAGCTCCCACCCGGGACAAGATAACAATGAGCAGTTCTTC
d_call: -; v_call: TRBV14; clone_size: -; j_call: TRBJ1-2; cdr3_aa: CASSQEGRSYGYTF; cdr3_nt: TGTGCCAGCAGCCAAGAAGGACGGAGCTATGGCTACACCTTC
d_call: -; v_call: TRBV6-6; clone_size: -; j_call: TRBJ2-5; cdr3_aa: CASSSGSGTQYF; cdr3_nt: TGTGCCAGCAGTTCAGGCTCGGGGACCCAGTACTTC
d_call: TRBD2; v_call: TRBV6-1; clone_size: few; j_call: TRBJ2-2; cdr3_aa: CASSELAGAHTGELFF; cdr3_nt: TGTGCCAGCAGTGAATTAGCGGGAGCCCACACCGGGGAGCTGTTTTTT
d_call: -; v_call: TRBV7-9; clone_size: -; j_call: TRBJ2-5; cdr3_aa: CASSLDGGPQETQYF; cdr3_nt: TGTGCCAGCAGCCTGGACGGGGGCCCCCAAGAGACCCAGTACTTC
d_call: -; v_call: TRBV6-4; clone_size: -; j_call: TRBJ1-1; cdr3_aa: CASSDWAGTEAFF; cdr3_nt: TGTGCCAGCAGTGACTGGGCCGGCACTGAAGCTTTCTTT
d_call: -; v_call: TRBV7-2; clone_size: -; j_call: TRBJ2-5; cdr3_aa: CASSLNHQETQYF; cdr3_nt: TGTGCCAGCAGCTTAAACCATCAAGAGACCCAGTACTTC
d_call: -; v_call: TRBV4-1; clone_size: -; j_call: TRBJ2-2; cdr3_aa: CASSQDVGTMNTGELFF; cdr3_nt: TGCGCCAGCAGCCAAGATGTGGGAACGATGAACACCGGGGAGCTGTTTTTT
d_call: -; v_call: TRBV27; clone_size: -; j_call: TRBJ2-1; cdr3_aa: CASSFVSYNEQFF; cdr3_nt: TGTGCCAGCAGTTTTGTTTCCTACAATGAGCAGTTCTTC
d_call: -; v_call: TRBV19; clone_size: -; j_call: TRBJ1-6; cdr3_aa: CASTHRVYNSPLHF; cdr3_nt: TGTGCCAGTACTCACAGGGTTTATAATTCACCCCTCCACTTT
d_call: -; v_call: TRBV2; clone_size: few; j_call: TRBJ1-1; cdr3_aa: CASISLGTEAFF; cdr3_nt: TGTGCCAGCATCTCCCTGGGCACTGAAGCTTTCTTT
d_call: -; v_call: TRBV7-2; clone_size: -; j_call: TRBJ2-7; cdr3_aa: CASSLTGPYEQYF; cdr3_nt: TGTGCCAGCAGCTTAACGGGCCCCTACGAGCAGTACTTC
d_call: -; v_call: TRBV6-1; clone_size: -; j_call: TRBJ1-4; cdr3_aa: CASSEVFGTGENEKLFF; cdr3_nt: TGTGCCAGCAGTGAAGTCTTTGGTACAGGAGAAAATGAAAAACTGTTTTTT
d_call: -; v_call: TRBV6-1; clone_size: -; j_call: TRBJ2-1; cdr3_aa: CASSEEVLSYNEQFF; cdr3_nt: TGTGCCAGCAGTGAAGAGGTCCTCTCCTACAATGAGCAGTTCTTC
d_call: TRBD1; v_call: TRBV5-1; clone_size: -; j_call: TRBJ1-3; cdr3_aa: CASSLADRGGNTIYF; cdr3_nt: TGCGCCAGCAGCTTGGCCGACAGGGGTGGAAACACCATATATTTT
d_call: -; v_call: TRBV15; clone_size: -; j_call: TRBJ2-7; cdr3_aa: CATSRDALGLFYEQYF; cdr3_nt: TGTGCCACCAGCAGAGATGCGCTGGGCTTATTCTACGAGCAGTACTTC
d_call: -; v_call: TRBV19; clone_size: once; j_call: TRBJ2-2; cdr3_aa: CASSTKGNTGELFF; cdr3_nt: TGTGCCAGTAGTACAAAGGGGAACACCGGGGAGCTGTTTTTT
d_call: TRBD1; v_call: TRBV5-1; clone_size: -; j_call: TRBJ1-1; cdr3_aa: CASSFSTGGTEAFF; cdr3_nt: TGCGCCAGCAGCTTTTCGACAGGGGGCACTGAAGCTTTCTTT
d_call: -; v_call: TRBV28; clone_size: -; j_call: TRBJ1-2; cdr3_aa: CASRRTGNYGYTF; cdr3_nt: TGTGCCAGCAGACGTACGGGTAACTATGGCTACACCTTC
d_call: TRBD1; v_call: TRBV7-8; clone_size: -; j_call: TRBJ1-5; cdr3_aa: CASSLAHDRGVSNQPQHF; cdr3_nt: TGTGCCAGCAGCTTAGCGCACGACAGGGGAGTAAGCAATCAGCCCCAGCATTTT
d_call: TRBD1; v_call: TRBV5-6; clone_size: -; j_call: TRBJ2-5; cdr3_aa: CASSVTGEETQYF; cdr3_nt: TGTGCCAGCAGCGTGACAGGGGAGGAGACCCAGTACTTC
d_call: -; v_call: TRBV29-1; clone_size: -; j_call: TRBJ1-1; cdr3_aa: CSARTGNTEAFF; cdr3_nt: TGCAGCGCCAGAACAGGGAACACTGAAGCTTTCTTT
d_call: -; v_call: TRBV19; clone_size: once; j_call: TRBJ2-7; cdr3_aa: CASSIASGGVYEQYF; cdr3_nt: TGTGCCAGTAGTATAGCGTCAGGCGGGGTATACGAGCAGTACTTC
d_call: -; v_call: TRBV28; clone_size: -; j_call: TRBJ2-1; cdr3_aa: CASSLSSGGNEQFF; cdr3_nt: TGTGCCAGCAGTTTGTCTTCAGGCGGCAATGAGCAGTTCTTC